Listed below are T cell receptor beta chains from one sample, sequenced in a study of control samples from healthy donors and cancer patients. This table comes from immunoSEQ multiplex PCR, and its TCRdb copy is limited to in-frame clones, with some not included. This sample has about 120,000 clones, with about 94% found just once. Sequenced input: blood. The source of these receptors is a man aged 25 to 40 in good health. Both conserved end residues are part of each CDR3. A D gene is named only where the DNA matches it firmly.

D gene	V gene	J gene	CDR3 protein	CDR3 DNA
-	TRBV19	TRBJ2-2	CASRGNGVYTGELFF	TGTGCCAGTAGGGGGAATGGGGTGTACACCGGGGAGCTGTTTTTT
-	TRBV3-1/TRBV3-2	TRBJ2-3	CASSLRGTPADTQYF	TGTGCCAGCAGCCTACGCGGGACCCCGGCAGATACGCAGTATTTT
-	TRBV4-1	TRBJ1-1	CASSLGSYNTEAFF	TGCGCCAGCAGCCTAGGGAGCTACAACACTGAAGCTTTCTTT
TRBD1	TRBV5-1	TRBJ1-5	CASSPSSLDRGGQPQHF	TGCGCCAGCAGCCCCTCAAGTCTGGACAGGGGCGGACAGCCCCAGCATTTT
TRBD1	TRBV24-1	TRBJ1-1	CATRDRANTEAFF	TGTGCCACCCGGGACAGGGCGAACACTGAAGCTTTCTTT
-	TRBV7-9	TRBJ1-2	CASSRGANYGYTF	TGTGCCAGCAGCCGGGGTGCGAACTATGGCTACACCTTC
-	TRBV25-1	TRBJ1-4	CASSDRTTGSVNEKLFF	TGTGCCAGCAGTGACCGCACCACAGGGTCGGTTAATGAAAAACTGTTTTTT
TRBD1	TRBV28	TRBJ2-4	CASSLQGQRNIQYF	TGTGCCAGCAGTTTACAGGGACAGAGGAACATTCAGTACTTC
TRBD1	TRBV4-2	TRBJ1-6	CASSQDDADRVNSPLHF	TGTGCCAGCAGCCAAGATGATGCGGACAGGGTCAATTCACCCCTCCACTTT
TRBD1	TRBV19	TRBJ1-1	CASSRGAGGTEAFF	TGTGCCAGTTCCCGGGGGGCAGGGGGCACTGAAGCTTTCTTT
-	TRBV28	TRBJ2-1	CASPRTAYNEQFF	TGTGCCAGCCCCCGCACAGCTTACAATGAGCAGTTCTTC
TRBD1	TRBV7-9	TRBJ2-5	CASSETGFVKYF	TGTGCCAGCAGCGAGACAGGGTTCGTCAAGTACTTC
-	TRBV2	TRBJ1-4	CASAIGPGEKLFF	TGTGCCAGCGCGATAGGACCTGGGGAAAAACTGTTTTTT
-	TRBV5-1	TRBJ1-4	CASSLGIGGEKLFF	TGCGCCAGCAGCTTAGGCATCGGGGGTGAAAAACTGTTTTTT
-	TRBV24-1	TRBJ2-2	CATSAPRTGELFF	TGTGCCACCAGTGCCCCGAGAACCGGGGAGCTGTTTTTT
-	TRBV10-3	TRBJ2-3	CAISVSGDPTDTQYF	TGTGCCATCAGTGTTTCGGGGGACCCCACAGATACGCAGTATTTT
TRBD1	TRBV24-1	TRBJ1-2	CATSDLGQGYGYTF	TGTGCCACCAGTGACCTCGGACAGGGCTATGGCTACACCTTC
TRBD1	TRBV10-1	TRBJ1-1	CASSEGGGENAFF	TGCGCCAGCAGTGAGGGAGGGGGCGAGAACGCTTTCTTT
-	TRBV18	TRBJ2-3	CASSPLSTDTQYF	TGTGCCAGCTCACCATTAAGCACAGATACGCAGTATTTT
-	TRBV6-5	TRBJ1-1	CASSRDGGIAFF	TGTGCCAGCAGTCGGGACGGAGGGATAGCTTTCTTT
-	TRBV18	TRBJ1-2	CASSHDSDTTSYGYTF	TGTGCCAGCTCCCATGATTCGGACACAACTTCCTATGGCTACACCTTC
-	TRBV7-9	TRBJ2-5	CASSPQGQGEETQYF	TGTGCCAGCAGCCCCCAAGGGCAGGGAGAAGAGACCCAGTACTTC
-	TRBV28	TRBJ2-2	CASSPRLGQSYTGELFF	TGTGCCAGCAGTCCAAGACTAGGACAGAGTTACACCGGGGAGCTGTTTTTT
TRBD1	TRBV18	TRBJ1-6	CASSDRADSPLHF	TGTGCCAGCTCGGACAGGGCGGATTCACCCCTCCACTTT
TRBD2	TRBV9	TRBJ2-3	CASSMDQRGGDTQYF	TGTGCCAGCAGCATGGACCAGCGGGGGGGCGATACGCAGTATTTT
-	TRBV12-5	TRBJ1-2	CASAAYNYGYTF	TGTGCTAGTGCAGCTTATAACTATGGCTACACCTTC
TRBD1	TRBV5-4	TRBJ1-2	CASSSGTDYGYTF	TGTGCCAGCAGTTCCGGGACAGATTATGGCTACACCTTC
-	TRBV5-1	TRBJ1-2	CAGSPPEGRGYTF	TGCGCCGGCAGCCCTCCCGAGGGTCGGGGCTACACCTTC